A selection of T cell receptor beta chains follows, all from one sample in a study of T-cell reconstitution after alpha-beta-depleted transplantation in children. TCRdb reprocessed the PCR reads via MiXCR and lists one record per CDR3 protein. The table lists 800,000 to 1,000,000 distinct CDR3 sequences, about 29% of them singletons, with roughly 27% in the top ten. The input for sequencing was PBMCs, mostly from graft donor cells, taken 360 days after TCRalphabeta/CD19-depleted stem cell transplant. These TCRs come from a boy under two years old who had a stem cell transplant for SCID, so the T cells may come from the graft donor. The CDR3 runs from the conserved cysteine through the conserved F or W. Fields, in order: D gene, J gene, V gene, clone size, CDR3 protein, CDR3 DNA. The D gene is left open where the match is weak. The listing skips clone size in some rows; elsewhere it reads once, few, many or a size class.

>TRBD2|TRBJ2-4|TRBV3-1|.
CASSQGGGAKNIQYF
TGTGCCAGCAGCCAAGGCGGGGGGGCCAAAAACATTCAGTACTTC
>.|TRBJ1-5|TRBV19|once
CASNNRLSNQPQHF
TGTGCCAGTAATAACAGGCTTAGCAATCAGCCCCAGCATTTT
>TRBD1|TRBJ2-2|TRBV7-9|few
CASTLDRAYTGELFF
TGTGCCAGCACCTTAGACAGGGCCTACACCGGGGAGCTGTTTTTT
>TRBD2|TRBJ2-3|TRBV20-1|.
CSATTSDGTDTQYF
TGCAGTGCTACCACTAGCGACGGCACAGATACGCAGTATTTT
>TRBD1|TRBJ1-2|TRBV5-1|.
CASSLTWQGADGYTF
TGCGCCAGCAGCCTGACATGGCAGGGGGCGGATGGCTACACCTTC
>.|TRBJ2-7|TRBV12-3/TRBV12-4|.
CASSPDREQYF
TGTGCCAGCAGCCCCGACAGGGAGCAGTACTTC
>.|TRBJ2-2|TRBV18|many
CASSRGGTGELFF
TGTGCCAGCTCACGCGGTGGCACCGGGGAGCTGTTTTTT
>.|TRBJ2-1|TRBV25-1|.
CASSEEQLARAYNEQFF
TGTGCCAGCAGTGAAGAGCAACTAGCTAGGGCTTACAATGAGCAGTTCTTC
>.|TRBJ1-6|TRBV20-1|few
CSALSSYNSPLHF
TGCAGTGCCTTGAGCTCCTATAATTCACCCCTCCACTTT
>.|TRBJ1-2|TRBV5-1|few
CASSLEAEVTGYTF
TGCGCCAGCAGCTTGGAGGCAGAAGTCACCGGCTACACCTTC
>TRBD2|TRBJ2-2|TRBV4-1|few
CASSQRTSGGGTGELFF
TGCGCCAGCAGCCAGAGGACTAGCGGGGGCGGCACCGGGGAGCTGTTTTTT
>.|TRBJ2-6|TRBV7-8|.
CASSRQTSGANVLTF
TGTGCCAGCAGCCGCCAAACCTCTGGGGCCAACGTCCTGACTTTC
>.|TRBJ2-2|TRBV12-3/TRBV12-4|few
CASSSGTYTGELFF
TGTGCCAGCAGTTCCGGCACCTACACCGGGGAGCTGTTTTTT
>.|TRBJ2-7|TRBV7-2|.
CASSAKMDKHEQYF
TGTGCCAGCAGCGCGAAAATGGACAAGCACGAGCAGTACTTC
>.|TRBJ1-2|TRBV5-6|.
CASSSPGTLTYGYTF
TGTGCCAGCAGCTCGCCGGGGACATTAACCTATGGCTACACCTTC
>.|TRBJ2-7|TRBV5-6|few
CASSYTDRPYEQYF
TGTGCCAGCAGCTATACAGACAGACCCTACGAGCAGTACTTC
>TRBD2|TRBJ2-7|TRBV7-2|few
CASSLVLAGPTYEQYF
TGTGCCAGCAGCTTAGTCCTAGCGGGGCCAACCTACGAGCAGTACTTC
>TRBD1|TRBJ2-1|TRBV20-1|.
CSVTKTGAYRYNEQFF
TGCAGCGTGACAAAGACAGGGGCCTACAGATACAATGAGCAGTTCTTC